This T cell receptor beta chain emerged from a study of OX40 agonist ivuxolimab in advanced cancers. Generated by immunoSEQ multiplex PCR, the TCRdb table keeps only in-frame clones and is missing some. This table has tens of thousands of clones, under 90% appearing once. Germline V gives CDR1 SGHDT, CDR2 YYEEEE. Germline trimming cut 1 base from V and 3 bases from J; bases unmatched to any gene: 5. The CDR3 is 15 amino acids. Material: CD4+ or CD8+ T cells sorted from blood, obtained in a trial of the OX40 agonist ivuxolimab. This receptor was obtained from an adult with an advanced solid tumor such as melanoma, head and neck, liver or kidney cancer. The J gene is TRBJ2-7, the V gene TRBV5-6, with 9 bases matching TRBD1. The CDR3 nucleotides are TGTGCCAGCAGCTTGCCAGGGACAGGGTACTACGAGCAGTACTTC. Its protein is CASSLPGTGYYEQYF.